The 17 T cell receptor beta chains given below trace back to one sample, sequenced in a study of neurological immune-mediated disorders (dated 2019 in TCRdb). Libraries were constructed by 5' RACE. The data were produced on an Illumina HiSeq 2500. The public reads were run again by TCRdb, first through fastp at Q25 and then through MiXCR, and only productive beta chains were kept. When rows share a CDR3 protein, they turn into one entry using the most common DNA and genes. The sample records fewer than 85,000 distinct CDR3 sequences, 3.5% to 5% of which are singletons. Of the sample, approximately 1.3% is held by the ten largest clones. The sequencing sample was made of PBMCs. The receptors derive from a man aged 30-40 years with multiple sclerosis.

There are many counts of this clonotype. This sequence joins TRBV12-3 or TRBV12-4 and TRBJ1-3; 8 bases agree with TRBD1. This CDR3 contains 13 residues. The trim removed 8 bases at V and 0 bases at J, leaving 0 bases unmatched. The CDR3 region is CASDRGSGNTIYF. The DNA of the CDR3 is TGTGCCAGCGACAGGGGCTCTGGAAACACCATATATTTT.

There are many counts of this clonotype. This chain links TRBV5-1 with TRBJ2-1; D might be TRBD1 (7 bases). V was cut by 1 base and J by 1 base, with 9 bases left in between. Germline V gives CDR1 SGHRS, CDR2 YFSETQ. CDR3 length: 15 residues. The CDR3 bases are TGCGCCAGCAGCTTGCAGGGGGGTTCCTACAATGAGCAGTTCTTC. Its protein is CASSLQGGSYNEQFF.

This clonotype has ten or more counts. V and J are TRBV20-1 and TRBJ1-1; the D is unclear. The CDR3 sequence is 14 residues long. The V gene lost 0 bases and the J gene lost 0 bases, with 8 bases spanning the gap. CDR1 DFQATT and CDR2 SNEGSKA come from the germline V gene (reference sequence). CDR3: CSAREGPMNTEAFF. CDR3 in DNA: TGCAGTGCTAGAGAAGGCCCCATGAACACTGAAGCTTTCTTT.

This clonotype was seen many times. At one end, the junction sequence differs from germline, possibly due to a read error. The chain recombines TRBV7-9 with TRBJ1-6; D not resolved. Per the germline V gene, CDR1 is SEHNR and CDR2 is FQNEAQ (reference sequence). This CDR3 region has 15 residues. CDR3 bases: TGTGCCAGCAGTTCTCCGGGGTCCCAGCAAAACCCCCTCAACTTT. As protein: CASSSPGSQQNPLNF.

This clonotype was observed at least ten times. This chain joins TRBV12-3 or TRBV12-4 and TRBJ2-1; perhaps TRBD1 as D (5 bases). V shed 5 bases and J shed 9 bases, with 17 bases lying between them. The CDR3 has 14 residues. CDR3 amino acids: CASSPQTVVREQFF. The CDR3 DNA is TGTGCCAGCAGTCCTCAGACAGTAGTCCGTGAGCAGTTCTTC.

This clonotype has at least ten counts. This chain uses TRBV12-3 or TRBV12-4 with TRBJ1-5; the D gene is possibly TRBD1 (6 bases). The V gene lost 2 bases and the J gene lost 7 bases, with 12 bases spanning the gap. CDR3 length: 14 residues. The CDR3 region is CASSLQGSSQPQHF. The CDR3 nucleotides read TGTGCCAGCAGTTTACAGGGGTCAAGCCAGCCCCAGCATTTT.

This clonotype was recorded many times. The J gene is TRBJ2-5, the V gene TRBV5-1, with TRBD1 as a possible D gene (5 bases). Germline CDR1 SGHRS, CDR2 YFSETQ. V was trimmed by 3 bases and J by 2 bases, leaving 11 bases between them. The CDR3 is made up of 14 amino acids. CDR3 loop: CASSSGRAQETQYF. In DNA, the CDR3 is TGCGCCAGCAGCTCCGGCAGGGCGCAAGAGACCCAGTACTTC. The full variable domain, in which reference TRBV5-1 and TRBJ2-5 provide the parts outside the CDR3, is KAGVTQTPRYLIKTRGQQVTLSCSPISGHRSVSWYQQTPGQGLQFLFEYFSETQRNKGNFPGRFSGRQFSNSRSEMNVSTLELGDSALYLCASSSGRAQETQYFGPGTRLLVL.

This clonotype came up a few times. The rearrangement links TRBV5-1 to TRBJ2-2; a weak D match, TRBD2 (5 bases). Trimming cost V 2 bases and J 3 bases, with 8 bases left between them. This CDR3 region has 14 residues. Looked up from germline, CDR1 is SGHRS and CDR2 is YFSETQ. CDR3 loop: CASSFRTDTGELFF. CDR3 sequence (DNA): TGCGCCAGCAGCTTCCGGACTGACACCGGGGAGCTGTTTTTT.

This clonotype was observed at least ten times. V and J are TRBV7-9 and TRBJ1-2, with D possibly being TRBD1 (6 bases). The germline V and J ends were trimmed by 0 bases and 8 bases, with 16 bases remaining between them. The germline CDR1 and CDR2 sequences are SEHNR and FQNEAQ (reference sequence). This CDR3 has 15 amino acids. The CDR3: CASSLAETGTRGYTF. The CDR3 bases are TGTGCCAGCAGCTTAGCAGAGACAGGAACAAGGGGCTACACCTTC.

At least ten counts were recorded for this clonotype. The chain carries TRBV27 and TRBJ2-1; perhaps TRBD1 as D (5 bases). The germline V gene encodes CDR1 MNHEY and CDR2 SMNVEV (reference sequence). Trimming cost V 1 base and J 4 bases, with 11 bases left between them. The CDR3 runs to 15 residues. DNA of the CDR3: TGTGCCAGCAGTTTATTTTCAGGGAATTACAATGAGCAGTTCTTC. This encodes CASSLFSGNYNEQFF.

At least ten counts were recorded for this clonotype. This chain connects TRBV10-3 to TRBJ1-1; TRBD1 aligns across 7 bases. The CDR3 has 12 residues. The trim removed 0 bases at V and 8 bases at J, leaving 0 bases unmatched. From germline, CDR1 is ENHRY and CDR2 SYGVKD. The CDR3 is CAISESQGEAFF. The CDR3 coding sequence is TGTGCCATCAGTGAGTCACAGGGGGAAGCTTTCTTT.

At least ten counts were recorded for this clonotype. CDR3 nucleotides: TGTGCCAGCAGCGCTAAGGATGACAGGGGGCGAGCATATACCTTC. It translates to CASSAKDDRGRAYTF. J is TRBJ1-2 and V is TRBV9; 10 positions agree with TRBD1. The trim removed 3 bases at V and 14 bases at J, leaving 16 bases unmatched. The CDR3 runs 15 residues. Germline CDR1 is SGDLS and CDR2 is YYNGEE.

The genes are TRBV20-1 and TRBJ2-5, with 10 bases fitting TRBD1. V was clipped by 7 bases and J by 5 bases; unmatched bases: 10. Germline CDR1 and CDR2: DFQATT and SNEGSKA (reference sequence). CDR3 length: 14 residues. The DNA for the CDR3 is TGCAGTGTCAAGGACAGGGGGTGGGTGGAGACCCAGTACTTC. Protein product: CSVKDRGWVETQYF.

This clonotype occurred a few times. The junction departs from the called germline gene at one end, perhaps through a read error. The chain is built from TRBV20-1 and TRBJ1-5; D is unresolved. The CDR3 extends over 12 amino acids. In germline, CDR1 is DFQATT, CDR2 SNEGSKA (reference sequence). The CDR3 loop reads CSARDRSGPQNF. The CDR3 DNA reads TGCAGTGCTAGAGATCGGAGCGGGCCCCAGAATTTT.

The sample holds many counts of this clonotype. The chain carries TRBV27 and TRBJ2-5; 9 bases match TRBD2. Germline CDR1 reads MNHEY; CDR2 reads SMNVEV (reference sequence). The CDR3 is made up of 15 amino acids. The trim removed 0 bases at V and 1 base at J, leaving 0 bases unmatched. In nucleotides, the CDR3 is TGTGCCAGCAGTTTATCGGGACTAGCCCAAGAGACCCAGTACTTC. Its protein is CASSLSGLAQETQYF.

This clonotype was counted ten times or more. J is TRBJ2-7 and V is TRBV10-1; D is perhaps TRBD1 or TRBD2 (6 bases each). There are 15 residues in the CDR3. The germline V gene encodes CDR1 WNHNN and CDR2 SYGVQD (reference sequence). V lost 2 bases and J 3 bases, leaving 14 bases between the germline ends. The CDR3 bases are TGCGCCAGCAGTGAGAGGGGGGCGAAGGTCTACGAGCAGTACTTC. It translates to CASSERGAKVYEQYF.

In this sample, this clonotype turned up many times. The chain links TRBV7-9 to TRBJ2-3; D possibly matches TRBD1 or TRBD2 (5 bases each). Trimming left V 5 bases short and J 2 bases short, with 14 bases between. The germline V gene has CDR1 SEHNR and CDR2 FQNEAQ (reference sequence). CDR3 length: 15 amino acids. DNA for the CDR3: TGTGCCAGCAGCCCGGGGACCCCGCTCACAGATACGCAGTATTTT. This codes for CASSPGTPLTDTQYF.